The 3 T cell receptor beta chains below come from one sample, sequenced in a study of CD8 T cells in ankylosing spondylitis. TCRdb called the 5' RACE reads again in MiXCR, with one record for every CDR3 protein. The sample consists of a few hundred thousand distinct CDR3 sequences, around 21% of them appearing once. Sequencing used blood, either unsorted or a sorted T cell fraction (not recorded which). All receptors come from a female donor with ankylosing spondylitis or in good health (not recorded which).

This clonotype was seen only a few times. The chain has TRBV20-1 and TRBJ2-1; a weak D match, TRBD2 (6 bases). Germline-derived CDR1 and CDR2 are DFQATT and SNEGSKA (reference sequence). The CDR3 is made up of 13 amino acids. The ends were cut back, 8 bases at V and 5 bases at J, with 16 bases in the middle. The CDR3 sequence is CSSTGLTNNEQFF. The CDR3 region has the DNA TGCAGTTCCACGGGACTCACCAACAATGAGCAGTTCTTC.

The CDR3 DNA is TGTGCCAGCAGCGGCCCAGGACTCTACGAGCAGTACTTC. It yields the protein CASSGPGLYEQYF. The gene calls are TRBV5-6 and TRBJ2-7, with a tentative D call TRBD2 (5 bases). The CDR3 is 13 residues long. CDR1 and CDR2 from the germline V gene are SGHDT and YYEEEE. Trimming removed 4 bases from V and 3 bases from J, with 11 bases in between.

V is TRBV5-1 and J is TRBJ2-5; the D gene is possibly TRBD2 (6 bases). Per the germline V gene, CDR1 is SGHRS and CDR2 is YFSETQ. Trimming stripped 7 bases from V and 2 bases from J, with 12 bases between. CDR3 size: 13 residues. This chain's CDR3 is CASGRGLQETQYF. In nucleotides, the CDR3 is TGCGCCAGCGGGCGGGGTTTACAAGAGACCCAGTACTTC.